This is a list of T cell receptor beta chains from one sample in a study of T-cell reconstitution after alpha-beta-depleted transplantation in children. TCRdb re-analysed the PCR reads in MiXCR, keeping a single row per CDR3 protein. Counted here are 200,000 to 250,000 distinct CDR3 sequences, under 8.5% occurring once; the ten biggest clones make up roughly 6%. Sequencing was performed on PBMCs, taken before TCRalphabeta/CD19-depleted stem cell transplant. These receptors were obtained from a boy between 2 and 15 years old with acute lymphoblastic leukemia, due to receive a stem cell transplant. The conserved cysteine and the conserved F or W are not part of the CDR3 here. Each record gives: D gene, CDR3 length, J gene, V gene, CDR3 protein. A D gene is named only where the DNA matches it firmly.

>.|17|TRBJ2-3|TRBV20-1
SAAPSPTYSGPSTDTQY
>.|16|TRBJ2-3|TRBV7-6
ASSLPLRGHPSTDTQY
>.|11|TRBJ1-5|TRBV12-3/TRBV12-4
ASSLIEWHPQH
>.|10|TRBJ2-1|TRBV28
ASSFTGLEQF
>.|14|TRBJ2-1|TRBV15
ATSRDLGQGRNEQF
>.|11|TRBJ2-7|TRBV29-1
SVSPSVTYEQY
>TRBD1|11|TRBJ1-4|TRBV29-1
SVRQGTNEKLF
>TRBD2|12|TRBJ2-7|TRBV29-1
SVEATSGADEQY
>.|14|TRBJ2-5|TRBV11-3
ASSLDSSVNQETQY
>.|13|TRBJ1-6|TRBV20-1
SARVRTDHNSPLH
>.|15|TRBJ2-7|TRBV7-8
ASSLARFSLAPYEQY
>TRBD2|14|TRBJ2-3|TRBV10-3
GISARGTSGGDTQY
>TRBD1|11|TRBJ1-3|TRBV5-1
ASGQDTGNTIY
>.|13|TRBJ2-7|TRBV7-9
ASSLAARGPYEQY
>TRBD2|13|TRBJ2-5|TRBV3-1
ASSQDLAGKETQY
>TRBD1|11|TRBJ2-1|TRBV27
ASSYRGINEQF
>.|12|TRBJ2-5|TRBV2
ASSRDSGAETQY
>.|11|TRBJ1-5|TRBV12-3/TRBV12-4
ASSRYSNQPQH
>TRBD1|14|TRBJ2-5|TRBV6-5
ASSYSPQGDGETQY
>TRBD2|10|TRBJ2-1|TRBV30
GGLGPLNEQF
>.|11|TRBJ1-5|TRBV28
ASSFLFYQPQH
>.|10|TRBJ1-1|TRBV4-2
ASSPRRAEAF
>.|13|TRBJ2-3|TRBV7-2
ASRPAGPRSDTQY
>TRBD2|15|TRBJ2-1|TRBV28
ASSFYQGLAGDNEQF
>TRBD1|12|TRBJ2-1|TRBV5-1
ASTGTGAYNEQF